This entry lists 5 T cell receptor beta chains sequenced from one sample in a study of shared clonotypes between healthy human individuals. Libraries were prepared by immunoSEQ multiplex PCR; TCRdb keeps only in-frame clonotypes and omits some of them. The top ten hold about 12% of the sample, which has about 520,000 clones, around 73% seen once. Sequencing used PBMCs. These receptors came from a woman aged 35 to 49 in good health. Some clones in this sample may be carry-over from other donors' samples.

This sequence joins TRBV18 and TRBJ1-4; D gene ambiguous. Germline values: CDR1 KGHSH, CDR2 LQKENI. V lost 3 bases and J lost 4, with 12 bases in between. The CDR3 sequence is 15 residues long. The CDR3 reads CASSPVPGLNEKLFF. The CDR3 bases are TGTGCCAGCTCACCGGTGCCAGGACTTAATGAAAAACTGTTTTTT. Together with reference TRBV18 and TRBJ1-4, the CDR3 gives the full variable domain: NAGVMQNPRHLVRRRGQEARLRCSPMKGHSHVYWYRQLPEEGLKFMVYLQKENIIDESGMPKERFSAEFPKEGPSILRIQQVVRGDSAAYFCASSPVPGLNEKLFFGSGTQLSVL.

The gene calls are TRBV28 and TRBJ2-4, with 10 bases aligning to TRBD2. Per the germline V gene, CDR1 is MDHEN and CDR2 is SYDVKM. V lost 6 bases, J lost 1 base, and 27 bases stayed unmatched. The CDR3 is 23 residues long. The CDR3 sequence is CASSTAFTSPLAGVVRAKNIQYF. Written as DNA, the CDR3 is TGTGCCAGCAGCACTGCCTTCACCTCTCCCCTAGCGGGAGTGGTAAGGGCCAAAAACATTCAGTACTTC.

A few counts support this clone. CDR3 protein: CASSLRPGTSGRVHEQYF. As DNA, the CDR3 is TGTGCCAGCAGTCTGCGTCCCGGGACTAGCGGGAGGGTCCACGAGCAGTACTTC. The chain combines TRBV5-5 with TRBJ2-7; 16 nucleotides match TRBD2. This CDR3 contains 18 residues. Per germline, CDR1 SGHKS and CDR2 YYEKEE (reference sequence). The V segment lost 5 bases and the J segment 5 bases; nucleotides outside the gene matches: 13.

Ten or more counts support this clone. Other nucleotide sequences in the sample specify the same CDR3. The gene calls are TRBV5-1 and TRBJ2-5; no firm D call. Deletions cut 0 bases from V and 1 base from J, with 4 bases between. Looked up from germline, CDR1 is SGHRS and CDR2 is YFSETQ. The CDR3 consists of 13 residues. CDR3 region: CASSLGPQETQYF. The CDR3 coding sequence is TGCGCCAGCAGCTTGGGTCCCCAAGAGACCCAGTACTTC.

The V and J genes are TRBV6-1 and TRBJ1-1; maybe TRBD1 (5 bases). V dropped 6 bases and J dropped 11 bases, with 13 bases sitting between them. This CDR3 is 11 amino acids long. The germline V gene has CDR1 MNHNS and CDR2 SASEGT. CDR3 DNA: TGTGCCAGCAGACTAAGGGGCCAGGCTTTCTTT. Residues: CASRLRGQAFF.